This T cell receptor beta chain emerged from a study of cytomegalovirus exposure and HLA in healthy donors. The PCR had 60 Vbeta and 13 Jbeta primers. Sequencing used immunoSEQ multiplex PCR; TCRdb keeps in-frame clones, though not all of them. Of 200,000 to 250,000 clones detected, approximately 83% appear once; the ten largest clones hold approximately 0.71%. The receptor was derived from a boy between 2 and 10 years old in good health and CMV-seronegative. Sequencing was done on a sample of PBMCs.

CDR3 bases: TGTGCCAGCAGTTTAAGTCAGGGCTGGCACACCTTC. This sequence encodes CASSLSQGWHTF. The chain is built from TRBV27 and TRBJ1-2; tentative D call: TRBD1 (5 bases). V shed 2 bases and J shed 12 bases, with 13 bases lying between them. Germline V CDR1 and CDR2: MNHEY, SMNVEV (reference sequence). The CDR3 totals 12 residues.